The T cell receptor (beta chain) under discussion was sequenced for a study of beta chain features in type 1 diabetes. Findings of the study overall: VDJ junctions sequenced from type 1 diabetes patients showed fewer insertions and more deletions. Shortening that was moderate but significant affected the TCRB CDR3s of Type 1 diabetes patients in all four CD4+ subsets.

Investigators reverse transcribed all isolated RNA, so they sequenced expressed TCRB transcripts. Using immunoSEQ multiplex PCR, the repertoire was profiled, and TCRdb retains in-frame clones only, with some absent. The data show some 330,000 clones, with 11% seen just once and around 0.015% held by the top ten. The J segment lost 2 bases and the V segment lost 3 bases, leaving 8 bases of the junction unmatched. Looked up from germline, CDR1 is PRHDT and CDR2 is FYEKMQ (reference sequence). This CDR3 has 18 amino acids. The sample holds a few counts of this clone. Its antigen is undetermined. The sample was naive CD4+ T cells from blood. The genes are TRBV13 and TRBJ2-3; 13 nucleotides agree with TRBD2. This receptor was obtained from a woman younger than 45 in good health. The CDR3 spells CASSFGLAGETFTDTQYF. CDR3 sequence (DNA): TGTGCCAGCAGCTTTGGACTAGCGGGGGAAACGTTCACAGATACGCAGTATTTT.